A single sample is the source of the 19 T cell receptor beta chains below, sequenced in a study of shared clonotypes between healthy human individuals. Method: immunoSEQ multiplex PCR; TCRdb's copy keeps in-frame clones and lacks some. The data contain about 530,000 clones, 75% to 80% of them singletons. The sample taken for sequencing was PBMCs. The source is a woman in her 40s in good health. Some clones in this sample may be carry-over from other donors' samples.

This chain links TRBV7-2 with TRBJ2-2; 11 bases line up with TRBD2. There are 16 residues in the CDR3. The J segment lost 8 bases and the V segment lost 8 bases, leaving 13 bases of the junction unmatched. Germline V CDR1 and CDR2: SGHTA, FQGNSA. CDR3 sequence reads: CASAPSRSGRGGELFF. CDR3 DNA sequence: TGTGCCAGCGCCCCATCCCGTAGCGGGAGGGGGGGGGAGCTGTTTTTT.

In its sample, this clone was seen a few times. The rearrangement joins TRBV19 to TRBJ2-3; 13 positions match TRBD2. The V segment lost 10 bases and the J segment 7 bases; nucleotides outside the gene matches: 5. Looked up from germline, CDR1 is LNHDA and CDR2 is SQIVND (reference sequence). The CDR3 contains 13 residues. CDR3 in DNA: TGTGCCACCCGGACTAGCGGGAGCCATACGCAGTATTTT. Translating gives CATRTSGSHTQYF.

J is TRBJ2-1 and V is TRBV13; D gene unclear. The germline V gene has CDR1 PRHDT and CDR2 FYEKMQ (reference sequence). The CDR3 has 16 residues. The V gene lost 5 bases and the J gene lost 0 bases, with 14 bases spanning the gap. The CDR3 protein is CASSQTVLSSYNEQFF. CDR3 nucleotide sequence: TGTGCCAGCAGCCAGACGGTATTAAGCTCCTACAATGAGCAGTTCTTC.

The chain has TRBV7-9 and TRBJ2-5, with TRBD2 identical over 8 bases. Germline assignment: CDR1 SEHNR and CDR2 FQNEAQ (reference sequence). J was trimmed by 5 bases and V by 4 bases; bases with no gene match: 12. CDR3 length: 16 amino acids. The CDR3 DNA sequence: TGTGCCAGCAGCTCCGAAGTAAGCGGGAGCGGGGAGACCCAGTACTTC. It yields the protein CASSSEVSGSGETQYF.

The rearrangement joins TRBV4-1 to TRBJ2-7; D is possibly TRBD1 (5 bases). CDR3 length equals 18 residues. Per germline, CDR1 MGHRA and CDR2 YSYEKL. V lost 2 bases to trimming and J lost 0 bases, with 20 bases between them. The CDR3 nucleotides are TGCGCCAGCAGCCAACATAGGGGCCTAGGCCCGAGCTCCTACGAGCAGTACTTC. Encoded protein: CASSQHRGLGPSSYEQYF.

The V call is TRBV6-5, the J call TRBJ1-6; 7 bases agree with TRBD1. CDR1 is MNHEY, CDR2 SVGAGI, per germline. The V gene end was trimmed by 5 bases and the J gene end by 11 bases; junction bases not matched to a gene: 6. The CDR3 has 13 residues. The CDR3 coding sequence is TGTGCCAGCAGTCAGGGGCAGGGGGCACCCCTCCACTTT. It specifies CASSQGQGAPLHF.

The V gene is TRBV30, the J gene TRBJ2-1; TRBD1 agrees at 7 bases. The CDR3 covers 13 residues. Germline-derived CDR1 and CDR2 are GTSNPN and SVGIG (reference sequence). V lost 1 base and J lost 6; bases outside the gene matches: 3. CDR3 nucleotide sequence: TGTGCCTGGAGTGAGGGGGCGGTCAATGAGCAGTTCTTC. Translating it yields CAWSEGAVNEQFF.

This clone was picked up one time. This chain joins TRBV5-4 and TRBJ2-3, with D perhaps assigned TRBD1 or TRBD2 (5 bases each). CDR1 is SGHNT and CDR2 is YYREEE in the germline V gene (reference sequence). V was shortened by 0 bases and J by 9 bases, with 8 bases between the two germline ends. CDR3 length: 12 residues. CDR3 amino acids: CASSLDWGTQYF. CDR3 coding DNA: TGTGCCAGCAGCTTGGATTGGGGGACGCAGTATTTT.

The rearrangement uses TRBV18 and TRBJ2-1; tentatively, D is TRBD2 (6 bases). This CDR3 spans 15 amino acids. Germline V gene sequence: CDR1 KGHSH, CDR2 LQKENI. Trimming removed 3 bases from V and 2 bases from J, with 11 bases in between. CDR3 region: CASSPNTGAYNEQFF. The CDR3 DNA follows: TGTGCCAGCTCACCCAACACGGGGGCCTACAATGAGCAGTTCTTC.

This clone has a handful of counts. This sequence joins TRBV6-6 and TRBJ1-3, with D unclear. In germline, CDR1 is MNHNY, CDR2 SVGAGI (reference sequence). The V end lost 6 bases, the J end lost 2 bases, and 5 bases lay between the germline ends. The CDR3 sequence is 12 residues long. CDR3 DNA sequence: TGTGCCAGCAGGTCGGCTGGAAACACCATATATTTT. Translating gives CASRSAGNTIYF.

This chain joins TRBV7-8 and TRBJ1-4, with TRBD1 matching 7 bases. This CDR3 region has 13 residues. Germline trimming cut 5 bases from V and 10 bases from J; bases unmatched to any gene: 7. CDR1 SGHVS and CDR2 FQNEAQ come from the germline V gene. The CDR3 DNA reads as TGTGCCAGCAGCGGCAGTAGGGGGCGAAAACTGTTTTTT. It yields the protein CASSGSRGRKLFF.

The rearrangement links TRBV27 to TRBJ2-2, with a tentative D call TRBD2 (5 bases). V lost 6 bases, J lost 5 bases, and 13 bases lay in between. Per germline, CDR1 MNHEY and CDR2 SMNVEV (reference sequence). The CDR3 sequence is 14 residues long. The CDR3 here is CASRAQRGTGELFF. The CDR3 nucleotides are TGTGCCAGCAGGGCCCAACGGGGAACCGGGGAGCTGTTTTTT.

This chain links TRBV7-2 with TRBJ1-1; D unclear. Germline V gene lookup returns CDR1 SGHTA and CDR2 FQGNSA. This CDR3 has 14 amino acids. V lost 1 base and J lost 4, with 10 bases in between. The CDR3 loop is CASSLEAMVTEAFF. CDR3 nucleotide sequence: TGTGCCAGCAGCTTAGAGGCAATGGTCACTGAAGCTTTCTTT.

The V call is TRBV13, the J call TRBJ2-1, with 9 bases identical to TRBD2. Germline loops: CDR1 PRHDT, CDR2 FYEKMQ (reference sequence). The V segment lost 7 bases and the J segment 8 bases; nucleotides outside the gene matches: 12. The CDR3 loop spans 15 amino acids. CDR3 sequence (DNA): TGTGCCAGCACCCCACGGGCTAGCGGGATGGATGAGCAGTTCTTC. Its translation is CASTPRASGMDEQFF.

V gene TRBV10-2 combines with J gene TRBJ2-1, with 11 bases fitting TRBD2. The CDR3 has 17 amino acids. V gave up 5 bases and J gave up 4 bases; unmatched junction bases: 10. Germline V lookup: CDR1 WSHSY, CDR2 SAAADI. CDR3 bases: TGCGCCAGCAGTCCCCGACTAGCGGGACCTCCTTACAATGAGCAGTTCTTC. This codes for CASSPRLAGPPYNEQFF.

The chain couples TRBV4-3 to TRBJ2-7; no clear D. The CDR3 consists of 13 residues. Trimming left V 1 base short and J 2 bases short, with 6 bases between. CDR1 and CDR2 from the germline V gene are LGHNA and YSLEER. The CDR3 DNA reads TGCGCCAGCAGCCAAGTCCTAGCCTACGAGCAGTACTTC. Encoded protein: CASSQVLAYEQYF.

The chain combines TRBV29-1 with TRBJ2-7, with D possibly matching TRBD1 (5 bases). Trimming pared 3 bases from V and 0 bases from J, leaving 15 bases between. The CDR3 loop spans 15 amino acids. Germline loops: CDR1 SQVTM, CDR2 ANQGSEA. The CDR3 region is CSVDASDRNSYEQYF. CDR3 in DNA: TGCAGCGTTGACGCATCCGACAGAAACTCCTACGAGCAGTACTTC.

This chain connects TRBV25-1 to TRBJ1-2; D unresolved. This CDR3 has 14 residues. Looked up from germline, CDR1 is MGHDK and CDR2 is SYGVNS. V lost 1 base and J lost 4, with 10 bases in between. The CDR3 bases are TGTGCCAGCAGTGAATCCCCACGGGGCTATGGCTACACCTTC. It specifies CASSESPRGYGYTF.

CDR3 amino acids: CASSQRRVGTDTQYF. The CDR3 DNA is TGTGCCAGCAGCCAACGGCGGGTGGGTACAGATACGCAGTATTTT. This chain connects TRBV28 to TRBJ2-3; the D gene is possibly TRBD2 (5 bases). Between the trimmed V and J ends, which lost 6 bases and 3 bases, there was a span of 16 bases. This CDR3 is built from 15 residues. Germline loops: CDR1 MDHEN, CDR2 SYDVKM.